This T cell receptor beta chain was recorded in a study of blood T cell repertoires in COVID-19. On the study more broadly: Sites in the United States, Italy and Spain provided acute and convalescent COVID-19 samples.

The CDR3 runs 16 residues. Unmatched junction bases numbered 8, after V lost 5 bases and J lost 3 bases. CDR1 is MRHNA, CDR2 SNTAGT, per germline. Sequenced by immunoSEQ multiplex PCR; TCRdb stores in-frame clones only, minus some. The table lists roughly 170,000 clones, 80% to 90% of them singletons. This chain connects TRBV6-4 to TRBJ2-3; 10 bases are a match to TRBD1. The clonotype was recovered from a woman aged 18-29 years who had recovered from COVID-19. Sequencing was done on a sample of peripheral blood. CDR3 DNA: TGTGCCAGCAGTAATCTACCGGGACAGGGGACAGATACGCAGTATTTT. Protein: CASSNLPGQGTDTQYF.